This T cell receptor beta chain was sequenced in a study of human T cells and chemical hapten exposure. As to this clonotype: Antigen: not known.

Study outcomes and limitations: Because all patients had alopecia, their immune responses might differ from healthy ones.

In germline, CDR1 is SGHRS, CDR2 YFSETQ. Trimming at V came to 5 bases and at J to 0 bases, leaving 2 bases not matched to a gene. The CDR3 has 14 amino acids. MiXCR was run by TCRdb on the RACE reads, yielding one entry per CDR3 protein. The sample contains roughly 180,000 distinct CDR3 sequences, around 20% of which appear only once. Time point indicated: patch test 1, 2 weeks after DPC sensitization. Treatment of the sample: therapeutic diphenylcyclopropenone sensitization with weekly scalp DPC. Drawing of blood took place ahead of applying each patch test. The authors' total RNA extraction used unfractionated whole blood.

Sequenced material: whole blood, taken in connection with sensitization to the hapten diphenylcyclopropenone (DPC). The sequence derives from a woman between 50 and 59 years old with alopecia areata. Some clones in this sample may be carry-over from other donors' samples. The V call is TRBV5-1, the J call TRBJ2-5; the match to TRBD2 covers 9 bases. CDR3 in amino acids: CASSRLADQETQYF. In nucleotides, the CDR3 is TGCGCCAGCAGTCGACTAGCGGACCAAGAGACCCAGTACTTC.